Presented here are 12 T cell receptor beta chains from one specimen sequenced in a study of T cell repertoires in cytomegalovirus infection. TCRdb analysed the reads with MiXCR anew, one entry per CDR3 protein. Counted here are hundreds of thousands of distinct CDR3 sequences, more than 8% occurring once; the ten biggest clones make up around 4%. The sample consisted of PBMCs. These receptors were obtained from a human donor in good health (CMV status not recorded). Some clones in this sample may be carry-over from other donors' samples.

This rearrangement joins TRBV15 to TRBJ1-4; the D is unclear. Trimming took off 3 bases at V and 8 bases at J, with 13 bases between the two ends. CDR1 and CDR2 (germline): LNHNV, YYDKDF (reference sequence). The CDR3 totals 14 residues. The CDR3 DNA is TGTGCCACCAGCAGGCCGGGGATCTGGGAAAAACTGTTTTTT. It yields the protein CATSRPGIWEKLFF.

This clonotype turned up a few times. The rearrangement joins TRBV20-1 to TRBJ2-2, with D uncertain. Germline CDR1 DFQATT, CDR2 SNEGSKA (reference sequence). The ends were cut back, 4 bases at V and 0 bases at J, with 6 bases in the middle. The CDR3 spans 13 residues. CDR3 protein: CSAKNPNTGELFF. CDR3 sequence (DNA): TGCAGTGCTAAGAACCCGAACACCGGGGAGCTGTTTTTT.

J is TRBJ2-3 and V is TRBV19; D possibly corresponds to TRBD2 (6 bases). The V gene's germline CDR1 is LNHDA and CDR2 SQIVND (reference sequence). V was trimmed by 4 bases and J by 6 bases, leaving 17 bases between them. The CDR3 totals 15 residues. CDR3 in amino acids: CASSKGGMVLDTQYF. CDR3 nucleotides: TGTGCCAGTAGTAAAGGCGGGATGGTGTTGGATACGCAGTATTTT.

This clonotype was counted at least ten times. V is TRBV7-9 and J is TRBJ2-2, with D perhaps given as TRBD1 or TRBD2 (6 bases each). Germline CDR1 SEHNR, CDR2 FQNEAQ (reference sequence). The CDR3 loop spans 17 amino acids. Trimming took 5 bases from V and 2 from J, leaving 18 bases between them. The CDR3 is CASSPSRWGANTGELFF. The CDR3 DNA reads as TGTGCCAGCAGCCCAAGTCGGTGGGGGGCTAACACCGGGGAGCTGTTTTTT.

This clonotype appeared a few times. This chain joins TRBV28 and TRBJ1-1; 11 bases line up with TRBD1. Germline V CDR1 and CDR2: MDHEN, SYDVKM. The CDR3 contains 15 residues. Losses at the gene ends were 4 bases for V and 4 bases for J; bases not matched to a gene: 5. The CDR3 nucleotides read TGTGCCAGCAGTTCCGGACAGGGGGCGTTCACTGAAGCTTTCTTT. It specifies CASSSGQGAFTEAFF.

The rearrangement links TRBV20-1 to TRBJ1-3, with 8 positions matching TRBD1. The CDR3 sequence is 16 residues long. Per the germline V gene, CDR1 is DFQATT and CDR2 is SNEGSKA (reference sequence). V lost 2 bases and J lost 4; bases outside the gene matches: 10. The CDR3 sequence is CSARRPTGGPGNTIYF. CDR3 coding DNA: TGCAGTGCTAGAAGACCAACAGGGGGACCAGGAAACACCATATATTTT.

Concerning this clonotype itself: A read error may be the cause here, since a much bigger clone is one base away. This likely comes from a read error, as the CDR3 has no conserved phenylalanine or tryptophan at its end. This chain joins TRBV20-1 and TRBJ1-2; tentatively, D is TRBD1 (6 bases). Per germline, CDR1 DFQATT and CDR2 SNEGSKA (reference sequence). Trimming cost V 6 bases and J 8 bases, with 16 bases left between them. The CDR3 length is 12 residues. The CDR3 loop is CSALQWTDGYTS. Written as DNA, the CDR3 is TGCAGTGCCCTACAATGGACAGACGGCTACACCTCC.

This chain connects TRBV11-1 to TRBJ1-2, with 8 bases that match TRBD1. This CDR3 region has 15 residues. Germline V CDR1 and CDR2: SGHAT, FQDESV (reference sequence). V lost 5 bases to trimming and J lost 5 bases; unmatched junction nucleotides: 10. The CDR3: CASSLFSGTGYGYTF. In DNA form, the CDR3 reads TGTGCCAGCAGCCTGTTCTCCGGGACAGGATATGGCTACACCTTC.

This clonotype was counted many times. This sequence joins TRBV19 and TRBJ1-5; weak D call: TRBD1 (5 bases). This CDR3 has 18 amino acids. Germline CDR1 and CDR2: LNHDA and SQIVND (reference sequence). Deletions cut 2 bases from V and 6 bases from J, with 23 bases between. CDR3 region: CASSISGDPRTKLQPQHF. The CDR3 DNA sequence: TGTGCCAGTAGTATAAGTGGGGACCCAAGAACAAAACTTCAGCCCCAGCATTTT.

The chain links TRBV5-4 to TRBJ1-1, with a weak D call TRBD1 (5 bases). Trimming removed 2 bases from V and 4 bases from J, with 9 bases in between. The length of the CDR3 is 13 residues. The V gene's germline CDR1 is SGHNT and CDR2 YYREEE (reference sequence). CDR3 DNA: TGTGCCAGCAGCTTCCCGGGGGGCACTGAAGCTTTCTTT. Residues: CASSFPGGTEAFF.

CDR3 sequence: CASISGTTYGNSPLHF. DNA of the CDR3: TGTGCCAGCATATCAGGGACAACCTACGGGAATTCACCCCTCCACTTT. The chain has TRBV12-3 or TRBV12-4 and TRBJ1-6, with D perhaps TRBD1 (6 bases). The CDR3 extends over 16 amino acids. V lost 7 bases and J 7 bases, leaving 20 bases between the germline ends.

This clonotype was detected a few times. The rearrangement uses TRBV28 and TRBJ1-1; weak D call: TRBD1 (6 bases). Deletions cut 7 bases from V and 5 bases from J, with 17 bases between. This CDR3 spans 14 amino acids. Germline assignment: CDR1 MDHEN and CDR2 SYDVKM. In DNA form, the CDR3 reads TGTGCCAGCACCCAACCCTACAGGGTAACTGAAGCTTTCTTT. It specifies CASTQPYRVTEAFF.